In its sample, the clone carrying this T cell receptor (beta chain) was seen a few times. As yet, its antigen is unknown. The data derive from a study of T cells in Graves' hyperthyroidism and ophthalmopathy. Amplification of TCR beta CDR3 regions used RNA as the template. The TCR CDR3 first-round RT-PCR relied on the HTBI primer set. TCRdb re-derived calls from the multiplex PCR reads in MiXCR, one entry per CDR3 protein. Here the sample spans around 350,000 distinct CDR3 sequences, over 15% being singletons. Germline CDR1 LGHDT, CDR2 YNNKEL (reference sequence). The CDR3 totals 20 residues. J lost 4 bases, V lost 2 bases, and 16 bases had no gene match. General study results and limits: Ophthalmopathy onset followed model prediction by a median around 6.6 months.

Fresh 10 ml peripheral blood yielded PBMCs. Sequencing used blood. V and J are TRBV3-1 and TRBJ2-6; 8 bases agree with TRBD2. The clonotype was recovered from a woman aged 18-29 years with Graves' hyperthyroidism. The CDR3 region is CASSQIVLAGGLSGANVLTF. The DNA of the CDR3 is TGTGCCAGCAGCCAAATTGTCCTGGCGGGGGGTTTGTCGGGGGCCAACGTCCTGACTTTC.